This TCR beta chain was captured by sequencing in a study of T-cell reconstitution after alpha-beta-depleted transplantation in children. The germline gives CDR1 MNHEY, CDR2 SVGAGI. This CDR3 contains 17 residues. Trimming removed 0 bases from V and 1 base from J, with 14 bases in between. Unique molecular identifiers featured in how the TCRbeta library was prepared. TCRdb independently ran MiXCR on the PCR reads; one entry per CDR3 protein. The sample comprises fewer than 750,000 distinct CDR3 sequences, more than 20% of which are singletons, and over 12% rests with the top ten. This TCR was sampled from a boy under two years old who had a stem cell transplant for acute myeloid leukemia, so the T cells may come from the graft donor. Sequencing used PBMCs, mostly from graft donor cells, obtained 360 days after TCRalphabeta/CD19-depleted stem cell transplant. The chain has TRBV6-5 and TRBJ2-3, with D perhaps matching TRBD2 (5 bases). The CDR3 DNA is TGTGCCAGCAGTTACTCCAACTGGGAGCCTGGCACAGATACGCAGTATTTT. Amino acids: CASSYSNWEPGTDTQYF.